This T cell receptor (beta chain) was identified during a study of CD8 T cells in cerebrospinal fluid in Alzheimer's disease (dated by TCRdb to between 2020 and 2021). Background for the entire study: CSF T cell clonal expansion was assessed with two single-cell approaches: plate-based nested PCR sequencing and droplet-based sequencing. Whether clonally expanded T cells were present in cerebrospinal fluid from healthy elderly individuals and from patients with neurodegenerative disease was tested. In the droplet-based CSF analysis comparing patients with controls, some 10 healthy controls (around 11,000 cells) and some 10 patients with MCI or Alzheimer's disease (around 10,000 cells) were included. CSF gene-expression analysis, which included Parkinson's disease patients, covered some 25 samples in total. Results the study describes overall, beyond this receptor: The authors warned that finding EBV-specific TCRs in CSF does not prove a causal connection between EBV and Alzheimer's disease. The largest CSF clone made up a higher percentage of TCRs in patients with MCI or Alzheimer's disease than in controls. Only samples with detectable clones (about eleven healthy, 5 MCI, 5 AD, 6 PD) were included in the overall clonality comparison. The EBV-specific clones were neither the most highly expanded clones nor enriched among patients. When data were pooled, most of the 6 Alzheimer's patients but only 1 of 10 healthy subjects had a highly expanded clone, defined as at least 3% of TCRs.

None of the participants had acute infectious disease, and every participant was in good physical condition. A live/dead marker was used to sort live CSF cells for droplet-based sequencing. To pellet immune cells, CSF obtained by lumbar puncture was centrifuged at 300g. Each CSF sample was checked for red blood cells, and any sample showing blood contamination was excluded. CSF cells were cryopreserved in freezing medium, frozen overnight at -80 degrees C, and subsequently stored in liquid nitrogen. CSF samples were stored for less than seven months before analysis. CDR1 and CDR2 are read off the germline V gene as SGDLS and YYNGEE. Counted from cysteine to phenylalanine, this CDR3 has 14 amino acids. No DNA has been recorded. This clonotype is medium-sized (0.01 to 0.1%) as judged by frequency; no count is noted. The clone's antigen remains unknown. The library was produced with 10x single-cell sequencing. 10X Genomics single-cell V(D)J and 5' gene-expression libraries were used to profile CSF cells. An Illumina NextSeq550 was used to sequence the CSF single-cell TCR libraries. As for how the authors treated the data: V(D)J reads were aligned to the vdj-GRCh38 alts ensemble 2.0.0 reference and processed with the Cell Ranger vdj pipeline. Clonotypes were defined as cell barcodes sharing the same set of productive CDR3 nucleotide sequences. To link clonality with transcriptional profiles, clonotype information was added to the Seurat v3.0 gene-expression metadata. Any CSF cell with more than 1,800 genes, more than 7,500 UMIs or more than 10% mitochondrial reads was removed. CDR3-beta sequences were compared against VDJdb to identify TCRs with known antigen specificity. Only TCRs with complete alpha and beta chains were included in the network analysis of clone sharing, which used the R package qgraph. TCRdb reanalyzed the reads, keeping one entry per CDR3 protein sequence and omitting DNA. The V and J calls shown here were made by TCRdb, not taken from the authors' results. The sample's table covers 690 or so distinct CDR3 sequences. Approximately 21% of the sample belongs to the ten largest clones.

The chain is assembled from TRBV9 and TRBJ2-3. The material sequenced was cerebrospinal fluid. This sequence originates from a human donor in good health. The CDR3 corresponds to CASSVGVSTDTQYF.